This T cell receptor (beta chain) was captured in a study of CD8 T cells in Susac syndrome. Study context: Treatment at blood withdrawal was none, corticosteroids, or intravenous immunoglobulin alone in Susac syndrome patients.

With random hexamers, reverse transcription was performed on about 0.5 to 1 ug of RNA. By means of immunoSEQ multiplex PCR, TCR beta CDR3 spanning 54 Vbeta and 13 Jbeta underwent amplification. TCRdb reprocessed the immunoSEQ multiplex PCR reads via MiXCR and lists one record per CDR3 protein. The sample contains roughly 110,000 distinct CDR3 sequences, approximately 94% of which appear only once. Germline V CDR1 and CDR2: SGDLS, YYNGEE. Between the trimmed V and J ends, which lost 3 bases and 2 bases, there was a span of 8 bases. This CDR3 comprises 13 residues. Sequencing was performed on CD8+ T cells from PBMCs. This TCR was recovered from a human donor with Susac syndrome. The J gene is TRBJ1-2, the V gene TRBV9; the D is unclear. Here the CDR3 DNA reads TGTGCCAGCAGCGATCTGGGAAACTATGGCTACACCTTC. The encoded protein is CASSDLGNYGYTF.